Shown below are 21 T cell receptor beta chains from a single sample sequenced in a study of shared clonotypes between healthy human individuals. Assay: immunoSEQ multiplex PCR; the TCRdb copy retains only in-frame clones and omits some. The data contain 2,500,000 or so clones, under 95% of them singletons. Sequencing was done on a sample of naive CD4+ T cells from PBMCs. Subset specified: CD45RA+ positively selected. The receptors here all came from a man aged 18 to 30 in good health. Some clones in this sample may be carry-over from other donors' samples.

The chain carries TRBV5-4 and TRBJ1-1; possible D gene TRBD1, 5 bases. There are 18 residues in the CDR3. Trimming stripped 0 bases from V and 3 bases from J, with 21 bases between. Germline CDR1 reads SGHNT; CDR2 reads YYREEE (reference sequence). CDR3: CASSLEGGGLQVDTEAFF. Here the CDR3 DNA reads TGTGCCAGCAGCTTGGAGGGCGGGGGACTCCAGGTTGACACTGAAGCTTTCTTT.

The chain has TRBV9 and TRBJ1-4, with 8 bases identical to TRBD1. V lost 7 bases and J lost 7; bases outside the gene matches: 9. There are 14 residues in the CDR3. Per germline, CDR1 SGDLS and CDR2 YYNGEE. CDR3: CASGPQGVGEKLFF. The CDR3 DNA sequence: TGTGCCAGCGGACCACAGGGGGTTGGTGAAAAACTGTTTTTT.

This sequence joins TRBV4-1 and TRBJ2-1; TRBD2 matches 9 bases. The CDR3 has 16 residues. J gave up 6 bases and V 0 bases, and 6 bases lay outside the gene matches. The germline gives CDR1 MGHRA, CDR2 YSYEKL. Here the CDR3 reads CASSQELLTSGNEQFF. In DNA, the CDR3 is TGCGCCAGCAGCCAAGAATTATTGACTAGCGGCAATGAGCAGTTCTTC.

This chain joins TRBV6-1 and TRBJ1-4; TRBD1 aligns across 8 bases. The CDR3 contains 14 residues. CDR1 and CDR2 (germline): MNHNS, SASEGT. Losses at the gene ends were 6 bases for V and 8 bases for J; bases not matched to a gene: 8. CDR3 residues: CASSRQGYEEKLFF. The CDR3 bases are TGTGCCAGCAGCCGACAGGGGTATGAAGAAAAACTGTTTTTT.

The chain couples TRBV18 to TRBJ2-7; 9 bases map to TRBD1. The germline V gene has CDR1 KGHSH and CDR2 LQKENI. The CDR3 runs 15 residues. V shed 3 bases, J shed 3 bases, and the junction held 6 bases outside the gene matches. The CDR3 nucleotides read TGTGCCAGCTCACCGCGGGGACAGGGCGACTACGAGCAGTACTTC. Its translation is CASSPRGQGDYEQYF.

The rearrangement links TRBV9 to TRBJ2-7; D could derive from TRBD1 or TRBD2 (6 bases each). The CDR3 extends over 15 amino acids. V was pared by 2 bases and J by 4 bases, with 16 bases between. Germline V gives CDR1 SGDLS, CDR2 YYNGEE. The CDR3 sequence: CASSVLGGSIYEQYF. The DNA for the CDR3 is TGTGCCAGCAGCGTCCTCGGGGGCTCGATTTACGAGCAGTACTTC.

The chain links TRBV25-1 to TRBJ2-5; a weak D match, TRBD2 (5 bases). The closer fit of TRBJ2-7 to the DNA end suggests the J call may be wrong. The CDR3 sequence is 18 residues long. The germline CDR1 and CDR2 sequences are MGHDK and SYGVNS. CDR3 sequence (DNA): TGTGCCAGCAGTGACCCACTCCCAACTGACGGGAAGTCATACGAGCAGTACTTC. It is translated as CASSDPLPTDGKSYEQYF.

This clone has only one observation. The chain uses TRBV6-1 and TRBJ1-2, with 8 nucleotides matching TRBD1. Germline-derived CDR1 and CDR2 are MNHNS and SASEGT. The CDR3 runs 15 residues. V lost 7 bases and J lost 5; bases outside the gene matches: 12. This CDR3 is CASTRSTGDGYGYTF. For the CDR3, the DNA is TGTGCCAGCACCCGATCGACAGGGGATGGTTATGGCTACACCTTC.

The chain recombines TRBV28 with TRBJ1-5; TRBD1 aligns across 9 bases. Losses at the gene ends were 4 bases for V and 4 bases for J; bases not matched to a gene: 11. The CDR3 is 17 residues long. CDR1 and CDR2 from the germline V gene are MDHEN and SYDVKM. In DNA, the CDR3 is TGTGCCAGCAGTTATCCCGGGACAGGGAGGACAAATCAGCCCCAGCATTTT. Its protein product is CASSYPGTGRTNQPQHF.

The CDR3 spells CASSLGWGNEQYF. The CDR3 region has the DNA TGTGCCAGCAGCTTAGGGTGGGGAAACGAGCAGTACTTC. The J gene is TRBJ2-7, the V gene TRBV7-9; no reliable D call. The CDR3 spans 13 residues. Deletions cut 1 base from V and 5 bases from J, with 9 bases between. Per germline, CDR1 SEHNR and CDR2 FQNEAQ (reference sequence).

The rearrangement links TRBV18 to TRBJ2-5, with TRBD2 as a possible D gene (6 bases). Germline CDR1 reads KGHSH; CDR2 reads LQKENI. The CDR3 runs to 14 residues. Trimming removed 5 bases at V and 9 bases at J, with 19 bases between. CDR3 coding DNA: TGTGCCAGCTCAGCGGGAACCCCGGCGGGGTCCCAGTACTTC. Protein: CASSAGTPAGSQYF.

This chain links TRBV10-3 with TRBJ2-5, with 8 bases fitting TRBD1. The CDR3 has 11 amino acids. The V segment lost 10 bases and the J segment 5 bases; nucleotides outside the gene matches: 3. Germline loops: CDR1 ENHRY, CDR2 SYGVKD. As DNA, the CDR3 is TGTGCCACCAGGGGGCAGGAGACCCAGTACTTC. This gives the protein CATRGQETQYF.

V usage is TRBV6-1 and J usage is TRBJ1-1; D not certain. V dropped 2 bases and J dropped 6 bases, with 10 bases sitting between them. The CDR3 totals 13 residues. Germline lookup yields CDR1 MNHNS and CDR2 SASEGT. The CDR3 loop reads CASSELGGAEAFF. DNA for the CDR3: TGTGCCAGCAGTGAATTGGGAGGCGCTGAAGCTTTCTTT.

For this clone: The same CDR3 is also encoded by other DNA sequences in this sample. Here the CDR3 reads CASRDRDNYGYTF. The CDR3 DNA sequence: TGTGCCAGCAGGGACAGAGATAACTATGGCTACACCTTC. The chain has TRBV6-5 and TRBJ1-2; tentative D call: TRBD1 (6 bases). Trimming took 6 bases from V and 1 from J, leaving 9 bases between them. Germline-derived CDR1 and CDR2 are MNHEY and SVGAGI. The CDR3 contains 13 residues.

This clone was detected once. V is TRBV7-2 and J is TRBJ2-7; perhaps TRBD2 as D (6 bases). CDR1 and CDR2 (germline): SGHTA, FQGNSA. V was clipped by 3 bases and J by 3 bases, with 15 bases between them. The length of the CDR3 is 15 residues. The CDR3: CASSFRAGTFYEQYF. Written as DNA, the CDR3 is TGTGCCAGCAGCTTCCGGGCGGGAACATTCTACGAGCAGTACTTC.

The chain combines TRBV15 with TRBJ1-5; 9 nucleotides align to TRBD1. The ends lost 3 bases at V and 6 bases at J; junction bases unmatched: 6. The CDR3 has 15 residues. Germline V CDR1 and CDR2: LNHNV, YYDKDF (reference sequence). CDR3 in amino acids: CATSSNRQGGQPQHF. The CDR3 DNA follows: TGTGCCACCAGCAGCAATCGACAGGGGGGTCAGCCCCAGCATTTT.

This chain links TRBV6-5 with TRBJ2-5; D may be TRBD2 (5 bases). CDR1 is MNHEY, CDR2 SVGAGI, per germline. This CDR3 has 12 amino acids. Trimming cost V 6 bases and J 9 bases, with 14 bases left between them. CDR3 amino acids: CASSSLTGAQYF. For the CDR3, the DNA is TGTGCCAGCAGCTCCTTGACCGGGGCCCAGTACTTC.

The count of this clone is one. The chain uses TRBV11-2 and TRBJ1-1; maybe TRBD1 (5 bases). The V and J ends lost 1 base and 10 bases respectively, with 16 bases between them. The CDR3 is 14 residues long. Germline V lookup: CDR1 SGHAT, CDR2 FQNNGV. In nucleotides, the CDR3 is TGTGCCAGCAGCTTAGTGAGGGACCGAGGGCGAGCTTTCTTT. It yields the protein CASSLVRDRGRAFF.

This clone was counted only a few times. This chain links TRBV28 with TRBJ1-5, with D possibly being TRBD1 (6 bases). The CDR3 covers 15 residues. Trimming took 2 bases from V and 3 from J, leaving 11 bases between them. The V gene's germline CDR1 is MDHEN and CDR2 SYDVKM. This CDR3 is CASSLGQGFNQPQHF. The CDR3 nucleotides are TGTGCCAGCAGTTTAGGGCAGGGGTTCAATCAGCCCCAGCATTTT.

The chain combines TRBV11-2 with TRBJ1-5; TRBD1 matches 8 bases. The CDR3 has 16 residues. With V trimmed by 4 bases and J by 2 bases, 7 bases remained unmatched. The germline CDR1 and CDR2 sequences are SGHAT and FQNNGV. The CDR3 sequence is CASSSGSGGGNQPQHF. In DNA form, the CDR3 reads TGTGCCAGCAGCTCAGGATCAGGGGGCGGCAATCAGCCCCAGCATTTT.

In regard to this clone: Other DNA sequences within the sample encode an identical CDR3. This chain uses TRBV5-1 with TRBJ2-3; D unclear. This CDR3 region has 12 residues. V lost 2 bases and J 4 bases, leaving 5 bases between the germline ends. Germline CDR1 is SGHRS and CDR2 is YFSETQ. The CDR3 nucleotides are TGCGCCAGCAGCTTATTGGCAGATACGCAGTATTTT. This translates into CASSLLADTQYF.